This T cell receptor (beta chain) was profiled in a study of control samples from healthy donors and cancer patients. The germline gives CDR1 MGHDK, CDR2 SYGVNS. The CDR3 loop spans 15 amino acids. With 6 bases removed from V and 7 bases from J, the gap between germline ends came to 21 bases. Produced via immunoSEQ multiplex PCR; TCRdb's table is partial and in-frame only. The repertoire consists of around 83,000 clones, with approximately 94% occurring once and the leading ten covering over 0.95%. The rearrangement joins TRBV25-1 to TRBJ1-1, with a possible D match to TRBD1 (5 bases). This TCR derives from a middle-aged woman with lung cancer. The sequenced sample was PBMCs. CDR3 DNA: TGTGCCAGCAGGGGGGTTACAGGAGGGTTCGTTGAAGCTTTCTTT. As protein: CASRGVTGGFVEAFF.